This T cell receptor (beta chain) was retrieved from a study of T cell responses to AZD1222 COVID-19 vaccine. Whole-study results and caveats: At 160-218 and 743-854, vaccine-associated CD4 TCRs were dominant, and they spanned spike. Elevations in Spike-specific TCR breadth and depth followed administration of two AZD1222 doses. Donors skewed white British and female; clonal diversity was possibly underestimated.

The table came from immunoSEQ multiplex PCR; TCRdb's copy has only in-frame clones and leaves some out. Among 140,000 to 150,000 clones, 93% were seen once, and the ten largest hold approximately 4.9%. CDR1 and CDR2 from the germline V gene are KGHSH and LQKENI. V was clipped by 3 bases and J by 4 bases; unmatched bases: 5. The CDR3 is made up of 14 amino acids. In the case of this clone: The target antigen is unknown.

J is TRBJ1-1 and V is TRBV18; 7 bases are a match to TRBD1. The sequences come from peripheral blood, collected on day 0 of AZD1222 vaccination. The TCR comes from an adult in good health. This CDR3 is CASSPGTAGTEAFF. DNA of the CDR3: TGTGCCAGCTCACCTGGGACAGCTGGCACTGAAGCTTTCTTT.